A single sample is the source of the 7 T cell receptor beta chains below, sequenced in a study of identical twins (dated by TCRdb to 2016 to 2018). The library came from 5' RACE. Instrument on record: Illumina HiSeq 2000. TCRdb reprocessing: public reads trimmed at Q25 with fastp, clones called with MiXCR, in-frame beta chains kept. One record per CDR3 amino acid sequence lists the most common genes and DNA. Present in this sample are 700,000 or so distinct CDR3 sequences, over 8.5% of which were seen just once. The ten largest clonotypes hold roughly 0.9% of the sample. This sample also belongs to another study, concerning yellow fever vaccine responses in identical twins.

Specimen: PBMCs. These TCRs come from a woman younger than 30 in good health.

This clonotype came up a few times. The chain carries TRBV4-3 and TRBJ2-1; D might be TRBD1 or TRBD2, each matching 6 bases. The CDR3 runs to 16 residues. Deletions cut 3 bases from V and 6 bases from J, with 18 bases between. The germline V gene encodes CDR1 LGHNA and CDR2 YSLEER. This CDR3 reads CASSHTTRGPFNEQFF. The CDR3 DNA follows: TGCGCCAGCAGCCATACCACTCGGGGGCCGTTCAATGAGCAGTTCTTC.

This clonotype turned up a few times. The chain employs TRBV12-3 or TRBV12-4 and TRBJ2-7; the match to TRBD2 covers 12 bases. The junction had 6 bases not matched to a gene; V was cut back by 5 bases and J by 4 bases. This CDR3 contains 15 residues. The DNA of the CDR3 is TGTGCCAGCAGTCCGCCGGGACTAGCGGGTTACGAGCAGTACTTC. Translating it yields CASSPPGLAGYEQYF.

The chain combines TRBV7-2 with TRBJ2-5, with 8 bases identical to TRBD2. Germline loops: CDR1 SGHTA, CDR2 FQGNSA. This CDR3 has 16 residues. V dropped 0 bases and J dropped 0; count of bases not matched to a gene: 3. The CDR3 is CASSLAQRGYQETQYF. Here the CDR3 DNA reads TGTGCCAGCAGCTTAGCCCAGCGGGGGTACCAAGAGACCCAGTACTTC.

The chain links TRBV7-8 to TRBJ2-5; D uncertain. The V gene's germline CDR1 is SGHVS and CDR2 FQNEAQ. The V and J ends lost 1 base and 4 bases respectively, with 10 bases between them. CDR3 length equals 14 residues. As DNA, the CDR3 is TGTGCCAGCAGCTTAGACTCATGGGTAGAGACCCAGTACTTC. Translating it yields CASSLDSWVETQYF.

The rearrangement uses TRBV7-8 and TRBJ2-5; maybe TRBD2 (5 bases). Germline V lookup: CDR1 SGHVS, CDR2 FQNEAQ. The V and J ends lost 1 base and 5 bases respectively, with 14 bases between them. The CDR3 has 15 amino acids. For the CDR3, the DNA is TGTGCCAGCAGCTTAGTTGGGAGTCAGGCGGAGACCCAGTACTTC. Translating gives CASSLVGSQAETQYF.

The gene calls are TRBV10-3 and TRBJ1-2, with D uncertain. Looked up from germline, CDR1 is ENHRY and CDR2 is SYGVKD. V lost 5 bases to trimming and J lost 0 bases, with 16 bases between them. This CDR3 has 16 amino acids. The CDR3 DNA reads TGTGCCATCAGTCGAGAGCAGGCTTCGTCTAACTATGGCTACACCTTC. Its translation: CAISREQASSNYGYTF.

At least ten counts were recorded for this clonotype. The chain recombines TRBV14 with TRBJ2-3; D is uncertain. The CDR3 has 15 amino acids. V gave up 0 bases and J gave up 5 bases, with 12 bases separating them. Germline V CDR1 and CDR2: SGHDN, FVKESK. CDR3 sequence (DNA): TGTGCCAGCAGCCAAGATTTACCCCCAGGAGATACGCAGTATTTT. It specifies CASSQDLPPGDTQYF.